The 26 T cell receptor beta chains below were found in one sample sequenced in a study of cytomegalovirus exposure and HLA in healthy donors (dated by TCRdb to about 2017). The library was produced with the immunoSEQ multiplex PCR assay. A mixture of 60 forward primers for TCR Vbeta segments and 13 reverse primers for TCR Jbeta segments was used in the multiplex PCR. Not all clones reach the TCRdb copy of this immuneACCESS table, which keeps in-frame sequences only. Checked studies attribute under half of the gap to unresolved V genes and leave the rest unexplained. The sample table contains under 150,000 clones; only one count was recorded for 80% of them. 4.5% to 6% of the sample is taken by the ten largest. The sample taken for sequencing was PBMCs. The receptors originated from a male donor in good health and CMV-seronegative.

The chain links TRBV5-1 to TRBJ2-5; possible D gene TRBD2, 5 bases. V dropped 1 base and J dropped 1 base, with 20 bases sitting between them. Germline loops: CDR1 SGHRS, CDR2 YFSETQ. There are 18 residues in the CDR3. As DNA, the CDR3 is TGCGCCAGCAGCTTGTTTTTTCCCCCCATCGGGGTCCAAGAGACCCAGTACTTC. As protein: CASSLFFPPIGVQETQYF.

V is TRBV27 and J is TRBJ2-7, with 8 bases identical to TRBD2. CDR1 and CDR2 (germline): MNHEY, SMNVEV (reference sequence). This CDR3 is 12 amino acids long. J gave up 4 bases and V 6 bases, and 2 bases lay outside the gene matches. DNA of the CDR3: TGTGCCAGCAGGGCGGGGGGTTACGAGCAGTACTTC. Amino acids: CASRAGGYEQYF.

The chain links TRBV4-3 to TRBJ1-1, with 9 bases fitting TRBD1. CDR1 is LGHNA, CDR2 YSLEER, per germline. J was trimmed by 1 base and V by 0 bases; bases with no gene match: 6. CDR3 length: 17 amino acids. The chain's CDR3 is CASSQDPPTGGNTEAFF. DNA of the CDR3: TGCGCCAGCAGCCAAGATCCCCCGACAGGGGGGAACACTGAAGCTTTCTTT.

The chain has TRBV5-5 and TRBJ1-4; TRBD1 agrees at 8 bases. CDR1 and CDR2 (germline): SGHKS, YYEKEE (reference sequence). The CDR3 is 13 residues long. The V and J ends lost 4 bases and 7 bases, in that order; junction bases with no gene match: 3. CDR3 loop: CASSGQGTEKLFF. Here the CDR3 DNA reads TGTGCCAGCAGCGGACAGGGAACTGAAAAACTGTTTTTT. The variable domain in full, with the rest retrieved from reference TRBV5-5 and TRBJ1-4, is DAGVTQSPTHLIKTRGQQVTLRCSPISGHKSVSWYQQVLGQGPQFIFQYYEKEERGRGNFPDRFSARQFPNYSSELNVNALLLGDSALYLCASSGQGTEKLFFGSGTQLSVL.

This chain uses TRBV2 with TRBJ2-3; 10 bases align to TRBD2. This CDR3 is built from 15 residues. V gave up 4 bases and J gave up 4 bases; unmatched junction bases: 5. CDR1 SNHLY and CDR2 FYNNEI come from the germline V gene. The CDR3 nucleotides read TGTGCCAGCAGTGTGTTGCTAGCGGGGGCAGATACGCAGTATTTT. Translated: CASSVLLAGADTQYF.

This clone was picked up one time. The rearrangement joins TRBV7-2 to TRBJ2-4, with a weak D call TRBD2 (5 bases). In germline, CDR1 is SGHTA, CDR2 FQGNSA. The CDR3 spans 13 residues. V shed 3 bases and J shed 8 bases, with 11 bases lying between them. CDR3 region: CASSFTGVDIQYF. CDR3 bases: TGTGCCAGCAGCTTTACCGGGGTAGACATTCAGTACTTC.

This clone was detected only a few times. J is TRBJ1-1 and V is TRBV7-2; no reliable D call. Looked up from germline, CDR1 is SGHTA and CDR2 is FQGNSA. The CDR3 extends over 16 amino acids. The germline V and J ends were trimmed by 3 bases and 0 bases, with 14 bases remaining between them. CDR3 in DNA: TGTGCCAGCAGCTTGCGTCTCACAGCTTTGAACACTGAAGCTTTCTTT. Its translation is CASSLRLTALNTEAFF.

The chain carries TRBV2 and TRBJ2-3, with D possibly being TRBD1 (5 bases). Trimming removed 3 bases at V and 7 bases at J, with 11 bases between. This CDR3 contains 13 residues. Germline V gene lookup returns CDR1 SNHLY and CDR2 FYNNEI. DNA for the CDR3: TGTGCCAGCAGTGACCAGGGAATGAATACGCAGTATTTT. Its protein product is CASSDQGMNTQYF.

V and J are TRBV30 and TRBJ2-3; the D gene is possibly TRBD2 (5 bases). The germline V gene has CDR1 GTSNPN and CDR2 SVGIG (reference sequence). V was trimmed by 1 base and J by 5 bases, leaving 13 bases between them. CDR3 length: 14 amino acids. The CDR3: CAWSATGSLDTQYF. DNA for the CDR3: TGTGCCTGGAGTGCCACGGGGTCTTTAGATACGCAGTATTTT.

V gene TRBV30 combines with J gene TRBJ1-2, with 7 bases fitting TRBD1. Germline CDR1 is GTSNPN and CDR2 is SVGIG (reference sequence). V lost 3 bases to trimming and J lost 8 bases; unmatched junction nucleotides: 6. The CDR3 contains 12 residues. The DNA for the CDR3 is TGTGCCTGGAGGAACAGGGGAGGCGGCTACACCTTC. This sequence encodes CAWRNRGGGYTF.

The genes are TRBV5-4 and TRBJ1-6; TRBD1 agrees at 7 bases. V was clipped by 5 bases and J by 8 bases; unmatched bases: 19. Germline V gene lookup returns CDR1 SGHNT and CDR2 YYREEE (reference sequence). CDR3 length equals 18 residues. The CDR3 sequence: CASSYVVGTALGYSPLHF. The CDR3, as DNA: TGTGCCAGCAGTTATGTGGTAGGGACAGCACTCGGATATTCACCCCTCCACTTT.

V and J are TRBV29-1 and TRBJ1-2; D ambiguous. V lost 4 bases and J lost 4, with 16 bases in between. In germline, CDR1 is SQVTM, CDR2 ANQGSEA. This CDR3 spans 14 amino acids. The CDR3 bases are TGCAGCGTTGCGGCCGGGGTCACCGGCTATGGCTACACCTTC. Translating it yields CSVAAGVTGYGYTF. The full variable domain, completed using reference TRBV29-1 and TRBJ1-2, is SAVISQKPSRDICQRGTSLTIQCQVDSQVTMMFWYRQQPGQSLTLIATANQGSEATYESGFVIDKFPISRPNLTFSTLTVSNMSPEDSSIYLCSVAAGVTGYGYTFGSGTRLTVV.

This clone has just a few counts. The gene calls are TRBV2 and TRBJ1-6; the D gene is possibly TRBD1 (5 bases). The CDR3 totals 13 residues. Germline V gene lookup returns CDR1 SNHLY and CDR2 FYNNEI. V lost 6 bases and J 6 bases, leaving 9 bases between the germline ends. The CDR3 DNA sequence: TGTGCCAGCAGCGACAGCGTTAATTCACCCCTCCACTTT. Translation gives CASSDSVNSPLHF.

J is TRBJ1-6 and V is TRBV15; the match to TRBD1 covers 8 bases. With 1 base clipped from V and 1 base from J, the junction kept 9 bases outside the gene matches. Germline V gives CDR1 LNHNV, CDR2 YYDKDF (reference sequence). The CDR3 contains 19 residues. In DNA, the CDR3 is TGTGCCACCAGCAGAGTGGCAGGGGGCAGTCGATCCTATAATTCACCCCTCCACTTT. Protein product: CATSRVAGGSRSYNSPLHF.

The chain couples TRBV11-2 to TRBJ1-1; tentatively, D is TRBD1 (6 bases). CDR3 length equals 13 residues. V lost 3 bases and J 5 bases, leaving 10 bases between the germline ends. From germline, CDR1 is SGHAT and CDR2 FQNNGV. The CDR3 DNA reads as TGTGCCAGCAGCTTCAGGGGTAGGACTGAAGCTTTCTTT. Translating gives CASSFRGRTEAFF.

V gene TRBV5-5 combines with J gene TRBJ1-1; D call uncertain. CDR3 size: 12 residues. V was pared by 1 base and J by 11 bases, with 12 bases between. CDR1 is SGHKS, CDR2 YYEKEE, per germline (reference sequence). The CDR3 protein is CASSLLGREAFF. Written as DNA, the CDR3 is TGTGCCAGCAGCTTGCTAGGCCGCGAGGCTTTCTTT. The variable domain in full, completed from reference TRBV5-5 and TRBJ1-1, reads DAGVTQSPTHLIKTRGQQVTLRCSPISGHKSVSWYQQVLGQGPQFIFQYYEKEERGRGNFPDRFSARQFPNYSSELNVNALLLGDSALYLCASSLLGREAFFGQGTRLTVV.

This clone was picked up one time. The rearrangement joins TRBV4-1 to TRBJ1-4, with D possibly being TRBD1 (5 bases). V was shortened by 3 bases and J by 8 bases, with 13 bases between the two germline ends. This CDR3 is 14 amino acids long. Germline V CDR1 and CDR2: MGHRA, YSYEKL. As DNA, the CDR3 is TGCGCCAGCAGCCAGGGGGGGAGGGGAGAAAAACTGTTTTTT. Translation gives CASSQGGRGEKLFF.

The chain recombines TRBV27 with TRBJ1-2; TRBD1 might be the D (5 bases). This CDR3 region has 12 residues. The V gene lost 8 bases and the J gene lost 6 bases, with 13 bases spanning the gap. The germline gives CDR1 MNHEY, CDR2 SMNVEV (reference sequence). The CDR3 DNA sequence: TGTGCCAGCTCGACGGGGGGACATGGCTACACCTTC. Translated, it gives CASSTGGHGYTF.

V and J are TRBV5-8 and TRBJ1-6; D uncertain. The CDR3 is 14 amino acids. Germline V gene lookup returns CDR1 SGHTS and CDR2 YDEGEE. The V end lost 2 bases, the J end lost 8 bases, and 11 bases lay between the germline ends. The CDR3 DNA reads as TGTGCCAGCAGCTTTCAGATCCTCCATTCACCCCTCCACTTT. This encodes CASSFQILHSPLHF. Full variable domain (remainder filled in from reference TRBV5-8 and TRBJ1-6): EAGVTQSPTHLIKTRGQQATLRCSPISGHTSVYWYQQALGLGLQFLLWYDEGEERNRGNFPPRFSGRQFPNYSSELNVNALELEDSALYLCASSFQILHSPLHFGNGTRLTVT.

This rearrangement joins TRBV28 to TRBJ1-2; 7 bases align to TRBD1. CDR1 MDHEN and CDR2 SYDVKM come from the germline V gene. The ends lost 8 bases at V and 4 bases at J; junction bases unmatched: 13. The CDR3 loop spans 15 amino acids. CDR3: CASAEEGTATYGYTF. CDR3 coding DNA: TGTGCCAGCGCAGAAGAAGGGACAGCAACCTATGGCTACACCTTC.

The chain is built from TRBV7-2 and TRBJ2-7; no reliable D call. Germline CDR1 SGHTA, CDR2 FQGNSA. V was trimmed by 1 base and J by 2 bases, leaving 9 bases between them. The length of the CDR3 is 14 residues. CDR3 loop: CASSLELFPYEQYF. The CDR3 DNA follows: TGTGCCAGCAGCTTAGAACTGTTTCCCTACGAGCAGTACTTC.

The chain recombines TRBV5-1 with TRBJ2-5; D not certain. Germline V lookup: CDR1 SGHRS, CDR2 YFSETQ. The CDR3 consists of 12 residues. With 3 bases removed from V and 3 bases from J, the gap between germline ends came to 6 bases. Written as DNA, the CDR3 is TGCGCCAGCAGCTCTAATAAAGAGACCCAGTACTTC. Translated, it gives CASSSNKETQYF.

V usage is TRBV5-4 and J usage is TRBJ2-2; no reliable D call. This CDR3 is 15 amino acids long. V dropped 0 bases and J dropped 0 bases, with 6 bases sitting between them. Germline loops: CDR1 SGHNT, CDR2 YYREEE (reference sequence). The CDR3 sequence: CASSLVNSNTGELFF. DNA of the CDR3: TGTGCCAGCAGCTTGGTAAACTCGAACACCGGGGAGCTGTTTTTT.

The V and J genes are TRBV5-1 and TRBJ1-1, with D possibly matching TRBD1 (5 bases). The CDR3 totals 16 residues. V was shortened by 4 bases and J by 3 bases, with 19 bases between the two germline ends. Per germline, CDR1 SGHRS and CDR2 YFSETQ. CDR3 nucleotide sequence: TGCGCCAGCAGCCGGCGGGACCGGCAGTACGACACTGAAGCTTTCTTT. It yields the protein CASSRRDRQYDTEAFF.

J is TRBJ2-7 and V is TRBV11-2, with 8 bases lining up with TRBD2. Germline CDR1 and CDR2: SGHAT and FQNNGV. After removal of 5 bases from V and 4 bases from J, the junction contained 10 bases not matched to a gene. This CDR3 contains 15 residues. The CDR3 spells CASSPYLAGQYEQYF. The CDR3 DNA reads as TGTGCCAGCAGCCCATATTTAGCGGGGCAATACGAGCAGTACTTC.

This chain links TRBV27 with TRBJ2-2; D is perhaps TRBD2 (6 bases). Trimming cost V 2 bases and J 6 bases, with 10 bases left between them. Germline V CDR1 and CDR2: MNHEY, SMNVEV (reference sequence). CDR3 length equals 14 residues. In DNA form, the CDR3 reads TGTGCCAGCAGTTTAGGGGGGTTTCCCGGGGAGCTGTTTTTT. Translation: CASSLGGFPGELFF.